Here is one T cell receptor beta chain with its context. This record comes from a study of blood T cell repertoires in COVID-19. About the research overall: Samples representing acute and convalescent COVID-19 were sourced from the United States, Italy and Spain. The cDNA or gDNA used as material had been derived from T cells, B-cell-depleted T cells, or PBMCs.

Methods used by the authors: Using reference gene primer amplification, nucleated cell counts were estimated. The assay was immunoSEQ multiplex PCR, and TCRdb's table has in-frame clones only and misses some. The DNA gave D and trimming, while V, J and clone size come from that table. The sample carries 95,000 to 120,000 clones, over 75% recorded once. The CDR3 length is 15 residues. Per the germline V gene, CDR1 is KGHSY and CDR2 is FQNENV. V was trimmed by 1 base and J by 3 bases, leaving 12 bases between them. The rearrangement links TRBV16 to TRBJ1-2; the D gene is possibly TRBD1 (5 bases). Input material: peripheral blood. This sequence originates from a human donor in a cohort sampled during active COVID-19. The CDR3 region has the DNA TGTGCCAGCAGCCAATTCGGCAGGGAGGACTATGGCTACACCTTC. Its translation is CASSQFGREDYGYTF.